The source of this TCR beta chain is a study of T cells in Graves' hyperthyroidism and ophthalmopathy. Comments on this clonotype: The antigen remains undetermined.

Study-wide results and limits: Most expanded thyroid clonotypes above 0.001 recurred in blood.

TCR beta CDR3 sequences were amplified from RNA transcripts. The TCR CDR3 was amplified in a first-round RT-PCR using the HTBI primer set. MiXCR was run by TCRdb on the multiplex PCR reads, yielding one entry per CDR3 protein. The sample contains hundreds of thousands of distinct CDR3 sequences, 46% of which appear only once. V lost 9 bases and J lost 3; bases outside the gene matches: 10. CDR1 is MGHDK and CDR2 is SYGVNS in the germline V gene. This CDR3 is 14 amino acids long. The TCR comes from a woman aged 18-29 years with Graves' hyperthyroidism. The sequenced sample was peripheral blood or thyroid tissue (not recorded which). This chain links TRBV25-1 with TRBJ1-2, with 7 bases aligning to TRBD1. This chain's CDR3 is CARSDRDGDYGYTF. CDR3 DNA: TGTGCCAGATCCGACAGGGACGGTGACTATGGCTACACCTTC.